The clone carrying this TCR beta chain was recorded a few times. No antigen is known for it. The data originate from a study of T-cell reconstitution after alpha-beta-depleted transplantation in children. CDR1 is MDHEN, CDR2 SYDVKM, per germline. V lost 4 bases, J lost 5 bases, and 11 bases lay in between. The CDR3 has 13 amino acids. Study outcomes and limitations: Some patients showed high day-60 TCRbeta diversity, which derived from surviving recipient T cells and thymic progenitors. One year after transplant, T-cell counts and diversity came mostly from newly produced T cells. Several hundred expanded graft clones reportedly gave rise to the alpha-beta T cells present about two months after transplant.

Unique molecular identifiers were incorporated during preparation of the TCRbeta library. MiXCR, run by TCRdb on the PCR reads, gives a single entry per CDR3 protein. Of about 580,000 distinct CDR3 sequences in the sample, more than 20% were seen once. Specimen: PBMCs, collected before TCRalphabeta/CD19-depleted stem cell transplant. The sequence came from a boy under three years old with Wiskott-Aldrich syndrome, due to receive a stem cell transplant. The chain carries TRBV28 and TRBJ1-2; TRBD1 might be the D (6 bases). CDR3 sequence reads: CASSSQQGYGYTF. CDR3 bases: TGTGCCAGCAGTTCTCAACAGGGTTATGGCTACACCTTC.